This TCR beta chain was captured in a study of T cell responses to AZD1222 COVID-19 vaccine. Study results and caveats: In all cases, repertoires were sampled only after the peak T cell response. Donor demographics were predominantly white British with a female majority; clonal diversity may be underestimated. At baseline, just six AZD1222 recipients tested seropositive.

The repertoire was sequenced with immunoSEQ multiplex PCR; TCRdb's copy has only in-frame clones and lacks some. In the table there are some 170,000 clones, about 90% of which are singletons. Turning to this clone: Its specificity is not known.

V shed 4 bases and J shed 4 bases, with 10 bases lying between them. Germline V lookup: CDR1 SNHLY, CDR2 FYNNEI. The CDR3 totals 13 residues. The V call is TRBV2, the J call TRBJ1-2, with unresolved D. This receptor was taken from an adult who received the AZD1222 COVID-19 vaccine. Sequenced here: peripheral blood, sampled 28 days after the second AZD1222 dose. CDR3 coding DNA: TGTGCCAGCAGTGCACAGTCACCCTATGGCTACACCTTC. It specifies CASSAQSPYGYTF.